Here is one TCR beta chain with its context. Its antigen is not known. TCRdb reprocessed the reads via MiXCR and lists one record per CDR3 protein. The repertoire has 450,000 to 600,000 distinct CDR3 sequences, under 45% of them found once; the top ten carry about two fifths. The data are from a study of T cell repertoires in cytomegalovirus infection. Study background: HLA-B-restricted CMV epitopes that are well studied, plus recently identified HLA-C-restricted ones, were used by the study. Based on public TCR beta signatures, there were indications of CMV infection and of a matching HLA type.

Findings and limits, study-wide: Dominant in the ex vivo response were TCR beta clonotypes restricted by HLA-C and specific for CMV.

CDR1 and CDR2 (germline): MNHEY, SMNVEV (reference sequence). V lost 2 bases to trimming and J lost 2 bases, with 10 bases between them. This CDR3 has 15 amino acids. Material: cultured PBMCs, obtained from culture after CMV antigen stimulation. This sequence joins TRBV27 and TRBJ2-1, with D hard to call. The receptor was isolated from a human donor in good health (CMV status not recorded). Some clones in this sample may be carry-over from other donors' samples. CDR3 protein: CASSLATSTYNEQFF. Here the CDR3 DNA reads TGTGCCAGCAGTTTAGCGACGAGTACCTACAATGAGCAGTTCTTC.